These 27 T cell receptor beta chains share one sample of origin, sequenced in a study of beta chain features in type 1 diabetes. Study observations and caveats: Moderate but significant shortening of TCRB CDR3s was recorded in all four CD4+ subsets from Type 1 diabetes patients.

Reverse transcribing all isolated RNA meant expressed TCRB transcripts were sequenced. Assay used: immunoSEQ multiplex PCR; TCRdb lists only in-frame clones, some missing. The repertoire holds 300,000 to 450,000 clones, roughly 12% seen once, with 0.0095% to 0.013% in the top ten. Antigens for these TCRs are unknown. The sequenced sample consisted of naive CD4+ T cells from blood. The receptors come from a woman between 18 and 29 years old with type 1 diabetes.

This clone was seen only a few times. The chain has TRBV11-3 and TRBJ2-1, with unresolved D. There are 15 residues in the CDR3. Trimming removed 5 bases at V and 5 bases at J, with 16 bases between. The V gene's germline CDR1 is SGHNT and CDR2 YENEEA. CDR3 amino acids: CASSRHSAGNNEQFF. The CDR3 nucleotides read TGTGCCAGCAGCCGCCACTCGGCAGGTAACAATGAGCAGTTCTTC. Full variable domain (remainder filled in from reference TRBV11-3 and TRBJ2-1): EAGVVQSPRYKIIEKKQPVAFWCNPISGHNTLYWYLQNLGQGPELLIRYENEEAVDDSQLPKDRFSAERLKGVDSTLKIQPAELGDSAVYLCASSRHSAGNNEQFFGPGTRLTVL.

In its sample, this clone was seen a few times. This CDR3 reads CASIPGTGRYEQYF. CDR3 bases: TGTGCCAGCATCCCGGGGACAGGACGCTACGAGCAGTACTTC. The chain recombines TRBV28 with TRBJ2-7, with 8 bases identical to TRBD1. The CDR3 has 14 residues. J was trimmed by 3 bases and V by 7 bases; bases with no gene match: 8. CDR1 is MDHEN and CDR2 is SYDVKM in the germline V gene.

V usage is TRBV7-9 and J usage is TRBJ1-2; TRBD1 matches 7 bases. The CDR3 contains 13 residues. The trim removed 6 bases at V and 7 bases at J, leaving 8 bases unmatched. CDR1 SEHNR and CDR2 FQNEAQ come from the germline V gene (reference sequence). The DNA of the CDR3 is TGTGCCAGCAGTCGAGACAGGGACGGTGGCTACACCTTC. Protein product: CASSRDRDGGYTF.

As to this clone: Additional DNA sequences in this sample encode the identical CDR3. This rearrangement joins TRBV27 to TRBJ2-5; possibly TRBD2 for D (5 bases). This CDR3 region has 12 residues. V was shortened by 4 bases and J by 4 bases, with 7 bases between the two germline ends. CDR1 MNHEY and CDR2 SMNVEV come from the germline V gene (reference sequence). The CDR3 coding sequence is TGTGCCAGCAGTTCTCGGGGAGAGACCCAGTACTTC. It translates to CASSSRGETQYF.

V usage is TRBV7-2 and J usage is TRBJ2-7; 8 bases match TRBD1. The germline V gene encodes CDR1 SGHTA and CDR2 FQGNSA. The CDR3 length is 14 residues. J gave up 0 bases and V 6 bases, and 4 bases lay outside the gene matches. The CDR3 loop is CASSTGGSSYEQYF. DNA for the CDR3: TGTGCCAGCAGTACAGGGGGGAGCTCCTACGAGCAGTACTTC.

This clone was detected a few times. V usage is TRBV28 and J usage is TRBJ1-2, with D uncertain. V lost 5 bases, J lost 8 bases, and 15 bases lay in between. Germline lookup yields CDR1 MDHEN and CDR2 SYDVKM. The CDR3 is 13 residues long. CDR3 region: CASSINPGIGYTF. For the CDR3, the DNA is TGTGCCAGCAGTATAAATCCGGGAATCGGCTACACCTTC.

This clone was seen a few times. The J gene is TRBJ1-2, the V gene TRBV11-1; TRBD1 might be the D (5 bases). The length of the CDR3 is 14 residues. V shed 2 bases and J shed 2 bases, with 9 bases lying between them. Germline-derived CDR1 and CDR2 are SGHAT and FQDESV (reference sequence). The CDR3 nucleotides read TGTGCCAGCAGCTTATCCCAGGGCAACTATGGCTACACCTTC. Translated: CASSLSQGNYGYTF. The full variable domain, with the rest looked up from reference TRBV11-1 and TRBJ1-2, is EAEVAQSPRYKITEKSQAVAFWCDPISGHATLYWYRQILGQGPELLVQFQDESVVDDSQLPKDRFSAERLKGVDSTLKIQPAELGDSAMYLCASSLSQGNYGYTFGSGTRLTVV.

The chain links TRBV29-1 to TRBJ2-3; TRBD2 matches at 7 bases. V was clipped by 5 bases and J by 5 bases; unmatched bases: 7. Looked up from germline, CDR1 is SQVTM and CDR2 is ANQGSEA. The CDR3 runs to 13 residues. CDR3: CSVRGRAVDTQYF. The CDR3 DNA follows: TGCAGCGTTCGAGGGAGGGCCGTAGATACGCAGTATTTT.

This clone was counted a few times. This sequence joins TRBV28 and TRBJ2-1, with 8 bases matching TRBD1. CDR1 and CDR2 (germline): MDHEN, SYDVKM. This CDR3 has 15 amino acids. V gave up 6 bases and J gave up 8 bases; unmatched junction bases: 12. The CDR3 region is CASRSPRQGIDEQFF. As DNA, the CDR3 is TGTGCCAGCAGGTCACCGAGACAGGGGATCGATGAGCAGTTCTTC.

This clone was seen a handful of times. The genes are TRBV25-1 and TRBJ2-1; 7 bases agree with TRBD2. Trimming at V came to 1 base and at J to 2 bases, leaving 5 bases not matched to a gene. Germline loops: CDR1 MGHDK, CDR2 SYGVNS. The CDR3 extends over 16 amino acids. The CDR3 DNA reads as TGTGCCAGCAGTGAATGGGGCGGGAGAGCCTACAATGAGCAGTTCTTC. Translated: CASSEWGGRAYNEQFF.

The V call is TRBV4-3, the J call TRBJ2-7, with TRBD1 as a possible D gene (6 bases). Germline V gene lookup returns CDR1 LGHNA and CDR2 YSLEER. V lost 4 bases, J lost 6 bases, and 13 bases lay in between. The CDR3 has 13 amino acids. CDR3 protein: CASSPDRPGEQYF. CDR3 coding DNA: TGCGCCAGCAGCCCCGACAGGCCGGGCGAGCAGTACTTC.

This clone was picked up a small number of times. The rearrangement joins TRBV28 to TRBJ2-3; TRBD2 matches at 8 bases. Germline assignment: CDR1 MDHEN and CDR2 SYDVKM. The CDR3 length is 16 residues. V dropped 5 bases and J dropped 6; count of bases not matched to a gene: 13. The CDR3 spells CASSRPSGPSSDTQYF. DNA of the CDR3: TGTGCCAGCAGTCGACCTAGCGGGCCTTCTTCCGATACGCAGTATTTT. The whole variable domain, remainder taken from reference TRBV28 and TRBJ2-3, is DVKVTQSSRYLVKRTGEKVFLECVQDMDHENMFWYRQDPGLGLRLIYFSYDVKMKEKGDIPEGYSVSREKKERFSLILESASTNQTSMYLCASSRPSGPSSDTQYFGPGTRLTVL.

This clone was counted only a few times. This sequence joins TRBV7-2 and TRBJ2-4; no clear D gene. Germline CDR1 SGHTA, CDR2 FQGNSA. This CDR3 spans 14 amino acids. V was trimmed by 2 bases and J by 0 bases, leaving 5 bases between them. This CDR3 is CASSLRVAKNIQYF. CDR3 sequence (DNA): TGTGCCAGCAGCTTACGTGTAGCCAAAAACATTCAGTACTTC.

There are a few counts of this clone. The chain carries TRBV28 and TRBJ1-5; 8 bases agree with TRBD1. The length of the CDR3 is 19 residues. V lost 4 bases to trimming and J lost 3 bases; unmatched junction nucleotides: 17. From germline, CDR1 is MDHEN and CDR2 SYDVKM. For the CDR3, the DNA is TGTGCCAGCAGTTCCACCCTACGGACAGGGTTAATCTTCAATCAGCCCCAGCATTTT. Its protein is CASSSTLRTGLIFNQPQHF.

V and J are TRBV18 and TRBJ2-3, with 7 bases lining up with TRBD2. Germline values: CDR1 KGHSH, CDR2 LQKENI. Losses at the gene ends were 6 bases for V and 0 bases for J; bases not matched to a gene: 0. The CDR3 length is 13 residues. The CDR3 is CASSSGSTDTQYF. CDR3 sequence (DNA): TGTGCCAGCTCTAGCGGGAGCACAGATACGCAGTATTTT.

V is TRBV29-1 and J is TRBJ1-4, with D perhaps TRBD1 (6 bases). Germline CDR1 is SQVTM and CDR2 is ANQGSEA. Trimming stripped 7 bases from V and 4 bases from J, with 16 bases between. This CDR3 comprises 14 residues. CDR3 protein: CSGKTGTSNEKLFF. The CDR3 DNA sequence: TGCAGCGGTAAGACCGGGACAAGTAATGAAAAACTGTTTTTT.

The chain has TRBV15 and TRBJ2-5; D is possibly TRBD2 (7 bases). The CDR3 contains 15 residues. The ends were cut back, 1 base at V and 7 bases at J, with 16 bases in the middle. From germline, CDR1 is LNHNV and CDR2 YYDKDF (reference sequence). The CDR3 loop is CATSRAIGGPGTQYF. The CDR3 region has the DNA TGTGCCACCAGCAGAGCGATCGGGGGGCCAGGGACCCAGTACTTC. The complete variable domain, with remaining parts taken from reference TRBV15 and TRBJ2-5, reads DAMVIQNPRYQVTQFGKPVTLSCSQTLNHNVMYWYQQKSSQAPKLLFHYYDKDFNNEADTPDNFQSRRPNTSFCFLDIRSPGLGDTAMYLCATSRAIGGPGTQYFGPGTRLLVL.

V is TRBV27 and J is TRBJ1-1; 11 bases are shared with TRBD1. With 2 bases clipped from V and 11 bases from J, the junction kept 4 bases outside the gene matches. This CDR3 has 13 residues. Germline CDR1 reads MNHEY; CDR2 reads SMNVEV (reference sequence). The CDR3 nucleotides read TGTGCCAGCAGTTTAAGGACAGGGGGCAGGGCTTTCTTT. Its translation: CASSLRTGGRAFF.

CDR3 nucleotides: TGTGCCAGCTCACCACGGCGGAATGAGCAGTTCTTC. This gives the protein CASSPRRNEQFF. J is TRBJ2-1 and V is TRBV18; no firm D call. Trimming took 1 base from V and 7 from J, leaving 5 bases between them. The length of the CDR3 is 12 residues. The germline CDR1 and CDR2 sequences are KGHSH and LQKENI.

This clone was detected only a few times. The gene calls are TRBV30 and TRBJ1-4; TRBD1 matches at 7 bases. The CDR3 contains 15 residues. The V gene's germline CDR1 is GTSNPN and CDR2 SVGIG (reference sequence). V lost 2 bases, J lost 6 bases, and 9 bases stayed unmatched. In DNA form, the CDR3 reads TGTGCCTGGAGTTTTCTGGACAGGCCGGATGAAAAACTGTTTTTT. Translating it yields CAWSFLDRPDEKLFF.

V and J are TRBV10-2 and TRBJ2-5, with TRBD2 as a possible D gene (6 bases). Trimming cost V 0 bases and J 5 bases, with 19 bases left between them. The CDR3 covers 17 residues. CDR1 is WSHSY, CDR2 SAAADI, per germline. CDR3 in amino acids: CASSESNIVAGKETQYF. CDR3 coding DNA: TGCGCCAGCAGTGAGTCGAACATTGTGGCGGGAAAGGAGACCCAGTACTTC.

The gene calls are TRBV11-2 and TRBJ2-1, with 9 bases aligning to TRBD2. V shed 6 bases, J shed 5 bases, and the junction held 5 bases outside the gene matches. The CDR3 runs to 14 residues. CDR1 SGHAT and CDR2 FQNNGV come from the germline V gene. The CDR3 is CASSLAGPDNEQFF. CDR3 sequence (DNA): TGTGCCAGCAGTCTAGCGGGGCCTGACAATGAGCAGTTCTTC.

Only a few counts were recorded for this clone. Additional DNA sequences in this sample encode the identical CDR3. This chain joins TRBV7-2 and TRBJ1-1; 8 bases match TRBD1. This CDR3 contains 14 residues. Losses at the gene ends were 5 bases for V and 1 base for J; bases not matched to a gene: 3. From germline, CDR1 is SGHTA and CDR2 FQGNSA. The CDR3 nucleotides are TGTGCCAGCAGCCTAGGACAGGGGAACACTGAAGCTTTCTTT. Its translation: CASSLGQGNTEAFF.

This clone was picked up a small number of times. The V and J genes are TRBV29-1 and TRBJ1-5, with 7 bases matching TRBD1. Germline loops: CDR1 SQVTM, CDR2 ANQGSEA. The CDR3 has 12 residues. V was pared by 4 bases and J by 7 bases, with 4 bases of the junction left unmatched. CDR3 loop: CSVAQGDQPQHF. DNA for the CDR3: TGCAGCGTTGCTCAGGGGGACCAGCCCCAGCATTTT.

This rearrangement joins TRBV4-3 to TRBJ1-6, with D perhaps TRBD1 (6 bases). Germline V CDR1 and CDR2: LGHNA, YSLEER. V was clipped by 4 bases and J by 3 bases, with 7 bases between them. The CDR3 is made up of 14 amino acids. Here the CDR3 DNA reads TGCGCCAGCAGCCGGACAGACTATAATTCACCCCTCCACTTT. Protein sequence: CASSRTDYNSPLHF.

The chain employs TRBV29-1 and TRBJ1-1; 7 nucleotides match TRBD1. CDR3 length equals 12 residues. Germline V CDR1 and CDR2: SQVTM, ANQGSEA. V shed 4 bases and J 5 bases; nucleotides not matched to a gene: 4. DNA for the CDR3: TGCAGCGTTGGGGCAGGGGGGACTGAAGCTTTCTTT. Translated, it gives CSVGAGGTEAFF.

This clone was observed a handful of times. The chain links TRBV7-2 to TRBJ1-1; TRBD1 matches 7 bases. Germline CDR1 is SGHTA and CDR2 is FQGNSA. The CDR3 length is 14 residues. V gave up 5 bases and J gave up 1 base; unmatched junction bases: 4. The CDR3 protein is CASSRDSGNTEAFF. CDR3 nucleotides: TGTGCCAGCAGCAGGGACAGTGGGAACACTGAAGCTTTCTTT.